A selection of T cell receptor beta chains follows, all from one sample in a study of blood T cells in healthy people across ages. TCRdb processed the 5' RACE reads anew with MiXCR; each CDR3 protein has one entry. The sample consists of about 680,000 distinct CDR3 sequences, 45% to 50% of them appearing once. The sequenced sample consisted of blood. The receptors shown here come from a woman between 55 and 75 years old in good health. Both conserved end residues are part of each CDR3. D genes are given only for firm matches. Clone size is stated in some rows and not others, as once, few, many or a class when expanded.

>TRBV20-1|TRBJ2-5|TRBD2|NA
CSADGLAGGEETQYF
TGCAGTGCTGACGGACTAGCGGGAGGCGAGGAGACCCAGTACTTC
>TRBV7-3|TRBJ2-1|TRBD2|NA
CASSPPGVSGRRRNEQFF
TGTGCCAGCAGCCCCCCTGGCGTTAGCGGGAGGCGACGCAATGAGCAGTTCTTC
>TRBV7-2|TRBJ2-3|NA|NA
CASPRRGPITDTQYF
TGTGCCAGCCCCCGTAGAGGCCCTATCACAGATACGCAGTATTTT
>TRBV9|TRBJ2-1|NA|NA
CASSVDGTLNKEQFF
TGTGCCAGCAGCGTAGATGGGACACTAAACAAGGAGCAGTTCTTC
>TRBV6-1|TRBJ1-1|NA|once
CASSDYRSTEAFF
TGTGCCAGCAGTGATTACAGGTCCACTGAAGCTTTCTTT
>TRBV20-1|TRBJ2-7|NA|many
CSARDPGLELRGQYF
TGCAGTGCTAGAGATCCGGGCCTGGAACTACGAGGGCAGTACTTC
>TRBV7-3|TRBJ2-3|TRBD1|NA
CASSSSRQGSTQYF
TGTGCCAGCAGCTCCAGTAGACAGGGTTCTACGCAGTATTTT
>TRBV20-1|TRBJ2-7|NA|NA
CSARDPLKRYEQYF
TGCAGTGCTAGAGACCCCCTTAAGAGGTACGAGCAGTACTTC
>TRBV27|TRBJ1-2|TRBD1|NA
CASTATTGNYGYTF
TGTGCCAGCACCGCTACGACAGGGAACTATGGCTACACCTTC
>TRBV28|TRBJ2-7|NA|NA
CASKGAFNEQYF
TGTGCCAGCAAAGGGGCTTTTAACGAGCAGTACTTC
>TRBV5-1|TRBJ2-5|NA|NA
CASRPDVASLGVQYF
TGCGCCAGCAGACCGGACGTCGCCTCTCTTGGTGTGCAGTACTTC
>TRBV20-1|TRBJ2-1|TRBD2|NA
CSARRLAGVNEQFF
TGCAGTGCTAGGAGACTAGCGGGAGTGAATGAGCAGTTCTTC
>TRBV20-1|TRBJ1-2|NA|few
CSARKGGYGYTF
TGCAGTGCTAGGAAGGGAGGCTATGGCTACACCTTC
>TRBV20-1|TRBJ2-7|NA|NA
CSARREPLSEQYF
TGCAGTGCTAGACGGGAGCCTTTATCCGAGCAGTACTTC
>TRBV20-1|TRBJ2-5|TRBD2|NA
CSASSASGRGQETQYF
TGCAGTGCTAGCTCCGCTAGCGGGAGAGGACAAGAGACCCAGTACTTC
>TRBV6-2/TRBV6-3|TRBJ2-7|NA|NA
CASRAGKNEQYF
TGTGCCAGCAGGGCCGGGAAAAACGAGCAGTACTTC
>TRBV5-1|TRBJ2-5|NA|NA
CASSLGGARETQYF
TGCGCCAGCAGCTTAGGAGGGGCACGAGAGACCCAGTACTTC
>TRBV5-1|TRBJ2-5|NA|NA
CASSLALVGTFQETQYF
TGCGCCAGCAGCTTGGCTCTCGTCGGTACATTCCAAGAGACCCAGTACTTC
>TRBV9|TRBJ2-1|NA|NA
CASSVGPYNEQFF
TGTGCCAGCAGCGTTGGCCCCTACAATGAGCAGTTCTTC
>TRBV9|TRBJ1-1|TRBD1|NA
CASSVAITGTAEAFF
TGTGCCAGCAGCGTAGCAATCACCGGGACAGCCGAAGCTTTCTTT
>TRBV11-2|TRBJ2-5|TRBD2|NA
CASSWAGLIYEQYF
TGTGCCAGCAGCTGGGCGGGACTAATCTATGAGCAGTACTTC
>TRBV4-2|TRBJ2-2|NA|few
CASSHGDGELFF
TGTGCCAGCAGCCATGGCGACGGGGAGCTGTTTTTT
>TRBV20-1|TRBJ2-5|TRBD1|few
CSARDRGLRETQYF
TGCAGTGCTAGAGACAGGGGGCTTAGGGAGACCCAGTACTTC
>TRBV27|TRBJ2-7|TRBD2|NA
CASSPQLAVSYEQYF
TGTGCCAGCAGTCCCCAACTAGCGGTCTCCTACGAGCAGTACTTC
>TRBV9|TRBJ1-6|NA|NA
CASSAEFGISPLHF
TGTGCCAGCAGCGCGGAATTCGGAATTTCACCCCTCCACTTT
>TRBV20-1|TRBJ2-5|NA|NA
CSARLTGKQETQYF
TGCAGTGCTAGACTCACTGGAAAGCAAGAGACCCAGTACTTC
>TRBV5-1|TRBJ2-3|NA|NA
CASRMAANTDTQYF
TGCGCCAGCAGAATGGCGGCAAACACAGATACGCAGTATTTT
>TRBV25-1|TRBJ1-4|NA|few
CASSRATGTNEKLFF
TGTGCCAGCAGTAGGGCCACGGGAACTAATGAAAAACTGTTTTTT
>TRBV29-1|TRBJ2-1|TRBD1|few
CSARDRESYNEQFF
TGCAGCGCGAGGGACAGGGAGTCCTACAATGAGCAGTTCTTC
>TRBV5-5|TRBJ2-7|NA|many
CASSLDAGNTYEQYF
TGTGCCAGCAGCTTGGATGCAGGGAACACTTACGAGCAGTACTTC
>TRBV20-1|TRBJ2-7|TRBD1|few
CSAGAETGWTYEQYF
TGCAGTGCGGGAGCCGAGACAGGGTGGACCTACGAGCAGTACTTC
>TRBV20-1|TRBJ2-5|TRBD1|NA
CSARRPGQIQETQYF
TGCAGTGCTCGTCGACCGGGACAGATACAAGAGACCCAGTACTTC
>TRBV10-3|TRBJ2-3|NA|NA
CAISPLTGGTDTQYF
TGTGCCATCAGTCCTCTGACTGGTGGCACAGATACGCAGTATTTT
>TRBV6-2/TRBV6-3|TRBJ1-5|TRBD1|many
CASSRQGSGNQPQHF
TGTGCCAGCAGCCGACAGGGGTCTGGCAATCAGCCCCAGCATTTT
>TRBV20-1|TRBJ1-2|NA|NA
CSATGVGYYGYTF
TGCAGTGCTACAGGGGTCGGCTACTATGGCTACACCTTC
>TRBV20-1|TRBJ1-1|NA|NA
CSAIPGSLQNTEAFF
TGCAGTGCTATCCCCGGGTCCCTACAGAACACTGAAGCTTTCTTT
>TRBV28|TRBJ2-4|NA|NA
CASSRTGQWGQYF
TGTGCCAGCAGCCGTACCGGACAGTGGGGGCAGTACTTC
>TRBV6-2/TRBV6-3|TRBJ1-1|NA|NA
CASSYNLQAKGEAFF
TGTGCCAGCAGTTACAACCTACAGGCTAAGGGGGAAGCTTTCTTT
>TRBV7-3|TRBJ1-1|NA|NA
CASSPRLGGEAFF
TGTGCCAGCAGCCCCCGACTGGGAGGCGAAGCTTTCTTT
>TRBV29-1|TRBJ2-1|NA|few
CSVAPFSYNEQFF
TGCAGCGTTGCCCCTTTCTCCTACAATGAGCAGTTCTTC
>TRBV12-5|TRBJ2-2|NA|once
CASALSLGATGELFF
TGTGCTAGTGCGTTATCTTTGGGGGCAACCGGGGAGCTGTTTTTT
>TRBV12-3/TRBV12-4|TRBJ1-2|NA|NA
CASSPQGVGGYTF
TGTGCCAGCAGTCCACAGGGAGTTGGTGGCTACACCTTC
>TRBV7-2|TRBJ2-4|TRBD1|many
CASSLGGQGKNIQYF
TGTGCCAGCAGCTTAGGGGGACAGGGTAAAAACATTCAGTACTTC
>TRBV28|TRBJ2-7|TRBD1|NA
CASSSYRGAYEQYF
TGTGCCAGCAGTTCATACAGGGGAGCCTACGAGCAGTACTTC
>TRBV5-6|TRBJ2-2|NA|NA
CASSLDFLAGMNTGELFF
TGTGCCAGCAGCCTGGATTTTCTCGCGGGTATGAACACCGGGGAGCTGTTTTTT
>TRBV6-2/TRBV6-3|TRBJ1-2|NA|few
CASSYYSGYTF
TGTGCCAGCAGTTACTACAGTGGCTACACCTTC
>TRBV15|TRBJ2-4|TRBD2|few
CATSPLAGREGYKNIQYF
TGTGCCACCAGCCCTCTCGCAGGGCGGGAGGGATACAAAAACATTCAGTACTTC
>TRBV24-1|TRBJ2-3|TRBD1|NA
CATSGRDRAAADTQYF
TGTGCCACCAGTGGACGGGACAGGGCGGCGGCAGATACGCAGTATTTT
>TRBV6-2/TRBV6-3|TRBJ2-1|NA|NA
CASSYPHNEQFF
TGTGCCAGCAGTTACCCCCACAATGAGCAGTTCTTC
>TRBV29-1|TRBJ2-1|NA|NA
CSVAGYNEQFF
TGCAGCGTTGCCGGCTACAATGAGCAGTTCTTC
>TRBV28|TRBJ1-5|NA|many
CASTKKGHNQPQHF
TGTGCCAGCACTAAAAAGGGCCACAATCAGCCCCAGCATTTT
>TRBV25-1|TRBJ2-3|TRBD1|few
CASSETGARDTQYF
TGTGCCAGCAGTGAAACAGGGGCGCGGGATACGCAGTATTTT
>TRBV29-1|TRBJ2-1|TRBD2|NA
CSVPGGFF
TGCAGCGTTCCGGGGGGGTTCTTC
>TRBV10-3|TRBJ1-2|NA|NA
CAIRGDNGGYDYTF
TGTGCCATCAGAGGGGACAACGGAGGCTATGACTACACCTTC
>TRBV4-2|TRBJ1-6|TRBD1|many
CASSRRGQLNSPLHF
TGTGCCAGCAGCCGAAGGGGACAGCTTAATTCACCCCTCCACTTT